This TCR beta chain comes out of a study of cytomegalovirus exposure and HLA in healthy donors. The study's findings and limits: Per published reports, the classifier diagnosed cytomegalovirus status with high specificity and sensitivity. Trimming of TCR beta V- and J-genes showed a link, identified in a later analysis, to a missense DCLRE1C variant. A later analysis found TCR association rates differed by HLA locus, highest for DRB1 and lowest for HLA-C. Looking again later, the authors saw that most CMV-associated TCR beta chains seemed HLA-restricted.

Primers for the PCR totalled 60 Vbeta and 13 Jbeta. Here immunoSEQ multiplex PCR was the method, and the copy in TCRdb shows in-frame clones only, minus some. The sample shows around 110,000 clones, around 74% of them seen only once. As concerns this clone: Its target is unknown.

V lost 0 bases and J 0 bases, leaving 12 bases between the germline ends. The CDR3 consists of 16 residues. Germline values: CDR1 LGHNA, CDR2 YNFKEQ. The chain links TRBV4-2 to TRBJ2-7; TRBD1 is a possible D gene (6 bases). The sequence was obtained from a man aged 25 to 40 in good health and CMV-seropositive. Sequenced input: PBMCs. The CDR3 bases are TGTGCCAGCAGCCAAGATCGAACAGGGAGCTCCTACGAGCAGTACTTC. Its protein product is CASSQDRTGSSYEQYF.